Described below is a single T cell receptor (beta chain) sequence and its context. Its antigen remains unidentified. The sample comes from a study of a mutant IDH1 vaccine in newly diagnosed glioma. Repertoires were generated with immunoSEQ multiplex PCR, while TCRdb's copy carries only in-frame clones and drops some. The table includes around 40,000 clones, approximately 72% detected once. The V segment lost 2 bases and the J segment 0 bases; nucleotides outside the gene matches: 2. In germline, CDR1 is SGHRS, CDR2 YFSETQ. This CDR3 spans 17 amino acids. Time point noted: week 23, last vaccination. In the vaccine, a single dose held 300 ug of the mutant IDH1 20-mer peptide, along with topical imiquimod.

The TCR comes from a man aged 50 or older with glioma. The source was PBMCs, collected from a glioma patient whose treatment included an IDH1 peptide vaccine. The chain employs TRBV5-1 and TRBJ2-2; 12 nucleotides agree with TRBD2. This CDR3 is CASSLLAGGSNTGELFF. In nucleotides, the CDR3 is TGCGCCAGCAGCTTACTAGCGGGGGGCTCGAACACCGGGGAGCTGTTTTTT.